This TCR beta chain was identified in a study of cytomegalovirus exposure and HLA in healthy donors. V was clipped by 5 bases and J by 2 bases; unmatched bases: 6. CDR1 LGHNT and CDR2 FRNRAP come from the germline V gene. The CDR3 spans 15 residues. Primers for the PCR totalled 60 Vbeta and 13 Jbeta. Profiled with immunoSEQ multiplex PCR; TCRdb holds only in-frame clones, not every one. The repertoire includes 150,000 to 200,000 clones, less than 85% of them detected once, and 0.65% to 0.75% sits in the top ten. This TCR was recovered from a boy younger than 18 in good health and CMV-seronegative. Sample: PBMCs. The chain has TRBV12-5 and TRBJ2-1; 7 nucleotides match TRBD1. The CDR3 DNA reads as TGTGCTAGTGGTCTCTGGGACAGCGCCTACAATGAGCAGTTCTTC. This translates into CASGLWDSAYNEQFF.